A single sample gave rise to the 7 T cell receptor beta chains below, sequenced in a study of blood T cell repertoires in COVID-19. Using immunoSEQ multiplex PCR, the repertoire was profiled, and TCRdb retains in-frame clones only, with some absent. The repertoire holds roughly 270,000 clones, with almost 85% as singletons. What was sequenced was peripheral blood. The receptors were sampled from a man aged 45-65 years with active or convalescent COVID-19.

This clone was detected many times. This sequence joins TRBV5-4 and TRBJ1-2; TRBD1 agrees at 9 bases. Germline CDR1 reads SGHNT; CDR2 reads YYREEE (reference sequence). V lost 5 bases, J lost 7 bases, and 12 bases stayed unmatched. The CDR3 spans 15 residues. CDR3 sequence reads: CASRSQTDRGSGYTF. The CDR3 DNA reads as TGTGCCAGCAGATCACAAACGGACAGGGGTAGTGGCTACACCTTC. The full variable domain, in which reference TRBV5-4 and TRBJ1-2 provide the parts outside the CDR3, is ETGVTQSPTHLIKTRGQQVTLRCSSQSGHNTVSWYQQALGQGPQFIFQYYREEENGRGNFPPRFSGLQFPNYSSELNVNALELDDSALYLCASRSQTDRGSGYTFGSGTRLTVV.

The chain links TRBV5-5 to TRBJ2-2; D is possibly TRBD1 (6 bases). V was shortened by 5 bases and J by 5 bases, with 19 bases between the two germline ends. There are 16 residues in the CDR3. CDR1 and CDR2 from the germline V gene are SGHKS and YYEKEE (reference sequence). CDR3 sequence: CASRHQGLGDTGELFF. As DNA, the CDR3 is TGTGCCAGCAGACATCAGGGGCTAGGGGATACCGGGGAGCTGTTTTTT.

A single count supports this clone. The gene calls are TRBV12-3 or TRBV12-4 and TRBJ1-1; 8 bases line up with TRBD1. The CDR3 has 11 amino acids. The junction had 4 bases not matched to a gene; V was cut back by 6 bases and J by 10 bases. The CDR3 coding sequence is TGTGCCAGCAGCCGGACAGGGTCAGCTTTCTTT. Protein sequence: CASSRTGSAFF.

The chain couples TRBV4-3 to TRBJ2-2, with D possibly TRBD1 on 5 matching bases. There are 13 residues in the CDR3. Germline assignment: CDR1 LGHNA and CDR2 YSLEER. Trimming took 3 bases from V and 4 from J, leaving 6 bases between them. The CDR3: CASSQGRTGELFF. CDR3 bases: TGCGCCAGCAGCCAGGGGCGCACCGGGGAGCTGTTTTTT.

This clone was seen more than once but under ten times. J is TRBJ1-2 and V is TRBV6-5, with 10 nucleotides matching TRBD1. The CDR3 is made up of 15 amino acids. J gave up 5 bases and V 5 bases, and 8 bases lay outside the gene matches. Germline CDR1 and CDR2: MNHEY and SVGAGI. The CDR3: CASSPKGQGVYGYTF. CDR3 sequence (DNA): TGTGCCAGCAGTCCAAAAGGACAGGGGGTATATGGCTACACCTTC.

J is TRBJ2-5 and V is TRBV15; 11 nucleotides match TRBD2. This CDR3 contains 19 residues. Germline V gives CDR1 LNHNV, CDR2 YYDKDF (reference sequence). The junction had 16 bases not matched to a gene; V was cut back by 0 bases and J by 7 bases. The chain's CDR3 is CATSRDPPPLLAGEGTQYF. DNA for the CDR3: TGTGCCACCAGCAGAGATCCCCCGCCCCTACTAGCGGGAGAGGGGACCCAGTACTTC. Using reference TRBV15 and TRBJ2-5 for the parts outside the CDR3, the full variable domain is DAMVIQNPRYQVTQFGKPVTLSCSQTLNHNVMYWYQQKSSQAPKLLFHYYDKDFNNEADTPDNFQSRRPNTSFCFLDIRSPGLGDTAMYLCATSRDPPPLLAGEGTQYFGPGTRLLVL.

The V and J genes are TRBV28 and TRBJ2-5, with 8 bases matching TRBD2. V shed 9 bases and J 5 bases; nucleotides not matched to a gene: 14. Germline loops: CDR1 MDHEN, CDR2 SYDVKM. This CDR3 has 15 amino acids. This chain's CDR3 is CASTDAGGFGETQYF. The CDR3 DNA reads TGTGCCAGTACTGACGCGGGGGGCTTCGGGGAGACCCAGTACTTC.